Listed below are T cell receptor beta chains from one sample, sequenced in a study of shared clonotypes between healthy human individuals. TCRdb's table, derived via immunoSEQ multiplex PCR, lists solely in-frame clones and lacks some. The sample lists around 1.6 million clones; nearly 99% were seen once. Sequenced input: naive CD4+ T cells sorted from blood. Source of these receptors: a man aged 25-40 years in good health. Each CDR3 is given with its conserved first and last residue. Fields, in order: clone size, J gene, V gene, CDR3 protein. Rows give clone size only sometimes, using once, few, many, or a class for an expanded clone.

-	TRBJ2-4	TRBV28	CASSRQGIGIQYF
-	TRBJ1-2	TRBV5-1	CASSKGQGPEGYTF
-	TRBJ2-1	TRBV6-1	CASTDRSSSYNEQFF
once	TRBJ2-1	TRBV11-2	CASSWSREPRGNEQFF
-	TRBJ1-4	TRBV28	CASRTGPSTGEKLFF
-	TRBJ2-7	TRBV9	CASSVGKTPSGRRDYEQYF
-	TRBJ2-7	TRBV5-4	CASRGSLAEGYEQYF
-	TRBJ1-2	TRBV2	CASLGRRAGEETNYGYTF
-	TRBJ1-3	TRBV25-1	CASSKGSGNTIYF
-	TRBJ1-1	TRBV6-5	CASRANQGTTEAFF
-	TRBJ2-7	TRBV5-4	CASGNRGGSYEQYF
-	TRBJ2-3	TRBV5-1	CASSSRTGGSSTDTQYF
-	TRBJ2-5	TRBV20-1	CSAQIETQYF
-	TRBJ2-7	TRBV25-1	CASSEFSGTSYEQYF
-	TRBJ2-7	TRBV29-1	CSVGQGGNGQYF
-	TRBJ1-1	TRBV28	CASFRRTEAFF
-	TRBJ1-5	TRBV2	CASSVGGRSPQHF
-	TRBJ2-2	TRBV7-8	CASSLASQGNSGELFF
-	TRBJ2-3	TRBV5-1	CASSLDGGSTDTQYF
-	TRBJ2-5	TRBV5-4	CASSLASLGETQYF
-	TRBJ1-1	TRBV30	CASQRTEAFF
-	TRBJ2-5	TRBV29-1	CSVARNLQETQYF
few	TRBJ1-2	TRBV7-7	CASSLDLGSYGYTF
-	TRBJ1-1	TRBV2	CASIKVDPNTEAFF
-	TRBJ1-5	TRBV9	CASSAFPDQPQHF
once	TRBJ2-1	TRBV5-1	CASSVGLLTYNEQFF
-	TRBJ2-1	TRBV19	CASSWRPPHEQFF
-	TRBJ2-3	TRBV7-2	CAWALAGGTDTQYF
-	TRBJ2-5	TRBV9	CASSVGVGGETQYF
-	TRBJ2-7	TRBV2	CASTNSGTGNEQYF
-	TRBJ2-6	TRBV28	CASSTQGNPGANVLTF
-	TRBJ2-2	TRBV9	CASSSAGPTGELFF
-	TRBJ2-7	TRBV2	CASRGGLSSYEQYF
-	TRBJ2-3	TRBV6-4	CASTGRGSTDTQYF
-	TRBJ2-3	TRBV5-1	CASSTGTGTDTQYF
-	TRBJ2-1	TRBV15	CATSSGVSGNEQFF
-	TRBJ2-7	TRBV5-4	CASSLGGTAYEQYF
-	TRBJ2-7	TRBV11-2	CASSKGQGTAYEQYF
-	TRBJ2-5	TRBV28	CASSFSPGQGRETQYF
-	TRBJ2-1	TRBV2	CASSRTGDNEQFF
-	TRBJ2-3	TRBV29-1	CSVRGGGDHTDTQYF
-	TRBJ2-7	TRBV29-1	CSVEFGGTGHYEQYF
-	TRBJ2-1	TRBV18	CASSLGLVGMGEQFF
-	TRBJ2-3	TRBV5-1	CASSPLAGPADTQYF
-	TRBJ1-1	TRBV7-9	CASSLGRLGHKISTEAFF
-	TRBJ1-2	TRBV5-1	CASSTGPSRMYGYTF
once	TRBJ1-5	TRBV27	CASSPRDRGGNQPQHF
-	TRBJ2-1	TRBV29-1	CSVRGTGSSYNEQFF
once	TRBJ1-1	TRBV19	CASSGDSGPAGAFF
-	TRBJ2-3	TRBV4-2	CASSPSSSEGRDTQYF
-	TRBJ2-5	TRBV6-1	CASSEPGGTQYF
-	TRBJ2-5	TRBV7-9	CASTLNMAVPETQYF
-	TRBJ1-1	TRBV7-3	CASSLSQLNTEAFF
-	TRBJ1-1	TRBV19	CASSIIDRDTEAFF
once	TRBJ2-7	TRBV15	CATSPRSGGEQYF
once	TRBJ2-7	TRBV27	CASSLLGTSGRAPYEQYF